Shown below are 31 T cell receptor beta chains from a single sample sequenced in a study of blood T cell repertoires in COVID-19. The table came from immunoSEQ multiplex PCR; TCRdb's copy has only in-frame clones and leaves some out. The table shows some 110,000 clones, with 80% to 95% occurring only once. The sample comprised peripheral blood. These receptors were collected from a man aged 45-65 years with COVID-19, enrolled during active disease.

The chain couples TRBV30 to TRBJ1-1; D unclear. Deletions cut 6 bases from V and 2 bases from J, with 13 bases between. Germline assignment: CDR1 GTSNPN and CDR2 SVGIG (reference sequence). The CDR3 totals 13 residues. CDR3 DNA sequence: TGTGCCTGTACAGCTTCGAGTAACACTGAAGCTTTCTTT. It is translated as CACTASSNTEAFF.

This CDR3 reads CASTRQGAEAFF. CDR3 nucleotide sequence: TGTGCCAGCACCCGACAGGGAGCTGAAGCTTTCTTT. This chain connects TRBV28 to TRBJ1-1; TRBD1 agrees at 7 bases. The junction had 5 bases not matched to a gene; V was cut back by 7 bases and J by 6 bases. The CDR3 runs to 12 residues. Looked up from germline, CDR1 is MDHEN and CDR2 is SYDVKM. Using reference TRBV28 and TRBJ1-1 for the parts outside the CDR3, the full variable domain is DVKVTQSSRYLVKRTGEKVFLECVQDMDHENMFWYRQDPGLGLRLIYFSYDVKMKEKGDIPEGYSVSREKKERFSLILESASTNQTSMYLCASTRQGAEAFFGQGTRLTVV.

V is TRBV3-1 (or the pseudogene TRBV3-2) and J is TRBJ1-1; the match to TRBD1 covers 8 bases. After removal of 4 bases from V and 7 bases from J, the junction contained 8 bases not matched to a gene. The CDR3 loop spans 14 amino acids. CDR1 is LGHDT, CDR2 YNNKEL, per germline (reference sequence). The CDR3 coding sequence is TGTGCCAGCAGCCCCCTACAGGGGGACGGTGAAGCTTTCTTT. This sequence encodes CASSPLQGDGEAFF.

The chain couples TRBV5-1 to TRBJ2-1, with D tentatively TRBD1 (8 bases). Germline V gives CDR1 SGHRS, CDR2 YFSETQ. Deletions cut 3 bases from V and 10 bases from J, with 14 bases between. This CDR3 region has 13 residues. The CDR3 DNA reads as TGCGCCAGCAGCTCCGGACAGGGAGGGGAGCAGTTCTTC. It codes for CASSSGQGGEQFF.

This clone was observed once. The rearrangement joins TRBV10-3 to TRBJ2-4, with 7 nucleotides matching TRBD2. Germline V lookup: CDR1 ENHRY, CDR2 SYGVKD. This CDR3 has 15 residues. Germline trimming cut 2 bases from V and 2 bases from J; bases unmatched to any gene: 3. The CDR3 spells CAISETSVTKNIQYF. CDR3 bases: TGTGCCATCAGTGAGACTAGCGTTACCAAAAACATTCAGTACTTC.

The chain links TRBV19 to TRBJ2-1; possibly TRBD1 for D (5 bases). The length of the CDR3 is 17 residues. The germline V and J ends were trimmed by 1 base and 0 bases, with 13 bases remaining between them. Germline V gene data show CDR1 as LNHDA and CDR2 as SQIVND (reference sequence). Here the CDR3 reads CASSIAQGWSSYNEQFF. CDR3 sequence (DNA): TGTGCCAGTAGTATAGCCCAGGGTTGGAGCTCCTACAATGAGCAGTTCTTC.

The J gene is TRBJ1-2, the V gene TRBV7-2; no clear D. V was shortened by 4 bases and J by 4 bases, with 16 bases between the two germline ends. The CDR3 covers 15 residues. The germline V gene has CDR1 SGHTA and CDR2 FQGNSA. Written as DNA, the CDR3 is TGTGCCAGCAGCTCCACACGGTCGTCGGGCTATGGCTACACCTTC. Translated, it gives CASSSTRSSGYGYTF. Based on the CDR3 plus reference TRBV7-2 and TRBJ1-2, the full variable domain is GAGVSQSPSNKVTEKGKDVELRCDPISGHTALYWYRQSLGQGLEFLIYFQGNSAPDKSGLPSDRFSAERTGGSVSTLTIQRTQQEDSAVYLCASSSTRSSGYGYTFGSGTRLTVV.

The gene calls are TRBV9 and TRBJ1-2, with D tentatively TRBD1 (6 bases). The germline V gene encodes CDR1 SGDLS and CDR2 YYNGEE. This CDR3 region has 15 residues. The V end lost 0 bases, the J end lost 2 bases, and 11 bases lay between the germline ends. As DNA, the CDR3 is TGTGCCAGCAGCGTAGGAGGGCAGGGGAACTATGGCTACACCTTC. Its protein is CASSVGGQGNYGYTF.

This rearrangement joins TRBV5-8 to TRBJ2-2; 11 nucleotides match TRBD1. Germline V lookup: CDR1 SGHTS, CDR2 YDEGEE. The junction had 9 bases not matched to a gene; V was cut back by 6 bases and J by 5 bases. The length of the CDR3 is 16 residues. CDR3 region: CASTRDRGARTGELFF. DNA of the CDR3: TGTGCCAGCACCCGGGACAGGGGGGCGCGGACCGGGGAGCTGTTTTTT. The variable domain in full, with the rest retrieved from reference TRBV5-8 and TRBJ2-2, is EAGVTQSPTHLIKTRGQQATLRCSPISGHTSVYWYQQALGLGLQFLLWYDEGEERNRGNFPPRFSGRQFPNYSSELNVNALELEDSALYLCASTRDRGARTGELFFGEGSRLTVL.

The J gene is TRBJ2-3, the V gene TRBV2; a weak D match, TRBD2 (5 bases). The CDR3 is 14 amino acids. Germline CDR1 reads SNHLY; CDR2 reads FYNNEI. V lost 8 bases and J lost 0, with 12 bases in between. The CDR3 nucleotides read TGTGCCAGCGAGGGCAGATCTAGCACAGATACGCAGTATTTT. The encoded protein is CASEGRSSTDTQYF.

The CDR3 protein is CASSYHPYGGQYF. CDR3 coding DNA: TGTGCCAGCAGTTACCACCCCTACGGAGGGCAGTACTTC. The V and J genes are TRBV6-2 or TRBV6-3 and TRBJ2-7; D may be TRBD2 (5 bases). The CDR3 totals 13 residues. CDR1 MNHEY and CDR2 SVGEGT come from the germline V gene. Deletions cut 2 bases from V and 9 bases from J, with 14 bases between.

The chain is built from TRBV2 and TRBJ2-7; 7 nucleotides line up with TRBD1. V shed 6 bases and J 4 bases; nucleotides not matched to a gene: 6. The germline CDR1 and CDR2 sequences are SNHLY and FYNNEI. This CDR3 has 13 amino acids. CDR3 amino acids: CASRVRQGYEQYF. The CDR3, as DNA: TGTGCCAGCAGAGTCAGACAGGGTTACGAGCAGTACTTC.

This clone was seen once. V usage is TRBV10-3 and J usage is TRBJ1-1, with no clear D. V was cut by 3 bases and J by 2 bases, with 7 bases left in between. CDR1 is ENHRY, CDR2 SYGVKD, per germline. The CDR3 consists of 13 residues. The CDR3, as DNA: TGTGCCATCAGTGACGGGATAAACACTGAAGCTTTCTTT. Translated, it gives CAISDGINTEAFF.

The chain uses TRBV7-7 and TRBJ2-5, with D maybe TRBD1 (6 bases). V lost 2 bases and J lost 1, with 14 bases in between. Germline V gives CDR1 SSHAT, CDR2 FNYEAQ (reference sequence). The CDR3 is 16 residues long. CDR3 in amino acids: CASSLSPGQSQETQYF. CDR3 sequence (DNA): TGTGCCAGCAGCTTATCCCCCGGACAGAGCCAAGAGACCCAGTACTTC.

The J gene is TRBJ2-5, the V gene TRBV3-1 (or the pseudogene TRBV3-2); 10 bases fit TRBD2. V lost 8 bases, J lost 2 bases, and 11 bases stayed unmatched. Germline V gives CDR1 LGHDT, CDR2 YNNKEL (reference sequence). The CDR3 contains 16 residues. The CDR3 region has the DNA TGTGCCAGCTCAAACGTTATTAGCGGGAGGCAAGAGACCCAGTACTTC. Translation gives CASSNVISGRQETQYF.

The chain couples TRBV30 to TRBJ2-5, with 8 positions matching TRBD2. This CDR3 has 18 residues. Losses at the gene ends were 2 bases for V and 2 bases for J; bases not matched to a gene: 16. The V gene's germline CDR1 is GTSNPN and CDR2 SVGIG (reference sequence). CDR3 sequence reads: CAWSTPGGLGPLQETQYF. CDR3 nucleotide sequence: TGTGCCTGGAGTACCCCGGGGGGACTAGGACCATTACAAGAGACCCAGTACTTC.

The rearrangement uses TRBV2 and TRBJ2-5; 11 nucleotides align to TRBD2. Unmatched junction bases numbered 2, after V lost 5 bases and J lost 3 bases. The germline V gene has CDR1 SNHLY and CDR2 FYNNEI. The CDR3 sequence is 14 residues long. The CDR3 reads CASSKLAGEETQYF. The CDR3 DNA follows: TGTGCCAGCAGTAAACTAGCGGGAGAAGAGACCCAGTACTTC.

The chain combines TRBV6-5 with TRBJ1-1; no reliable D call. The CDR3 runs to 13 residues. In germline, CDR1 is MNHEY, CDR2 SVGAGI. V was pared by 2 bases and J by 8 bases, with 12 bases between. The CDR3 DNA reads TGTGCCAGCAGTTACAATCCGGGATCGGAAGCTTTCTTT. It encodes CASSYNPGSEAFF.

The chain combines TRBV18 with TRBJ2-1; TRBD1 matches 9 bases. The germline CDR1 and CDR2 sequences are KGHSH and LQKENI. With V trimmed by 3 bases and J by 6 bases, 9 bases remained unmatched. The CDR3 covers 16 residues. The CDR3 loop reads CASSPLGTGSFNEQFF. In DNA form, the CDR3 reads TGTGCCAGCTCACCGCTGGGGACAGGGAGTTTCAATGAGCAGTTCTTC.

The rearrangement uses TRBV27 and TRBJ2-7; TRBD2 agrees at 9 bases. With V trimmed by 4 bases and J by 0 bases, 1 base remained unmatched. Germline values: CDR1 MNHEY, CDR2 SMNVEV (reference sequence). The CDR3 extends over 14 amino acids. The CDR3 reads CASSSTSGSYEQYF. The DNA for the CDR3 is TGTGCCAGCAGTTCGACTAGCGGCTCCTACGAGCAGTACTTC.

The chain couples TRBV27 to TRBJ2-5, with 13 bases identical to TRBD2. The V gene's germline CDR1 is MNHEY and CDR2 SMNVEV (reference sequence). Trimming cost V 4 bases and J 4 bases; bases outside gene matches: 3. This CDR3 comprises 15 residues. CDR3 protein: CASSYRLAGGETQYF. The DNA for the CDR3 is TGTGCCAGCAGTTACAGACTAGCGGGAGGAGAGACCCAGTACTTC.

The chain uses TRBV18 and TRBJ2-7; TRBD1 matches at 12 bases. This CDR3 spans 16 amino acids. CDR1 is KGHSH, CDR2 LQKENI, per germline. After removal of 3 bases from V and 5 bases from J, the junction contained 8 bases not matched to a gene. For the CDR3, the DNA is TGTGCCAGCTCACCGACCATAGGGACAGGGGGCGACGAGCAGTACGTC. Translating gives CASSPTIGTGGDEQYV.

The CDR3 is CASSEDRGGTGELFF. The CDR3 DNA reads as TGTGCCAGCAGTGAGGACAGGGGAGGCACCGGGGAGCTGTTTTTT. The chain combines TRBV2 with TRBJ2-2, with TRBD1 matching 9 bases. With 3 bases clipped from V and 4 bases from J, the junction kept 3 bases outside the gene matches. CDR1 and CDR2 from the germline V gene are SNHLY and FYNNEI. The CDR3 sequence is 15 residues long.

The V gene is TRBV19, the J gene TRBJ2-2, with D possibly TRBD1 on 6 matching bases. CDR3 size: 12 residues. V was clipped by 7 bases and J by 5 bases, with 8 bases between them. Germline values: CDR1 LNHDA, CDR2 SQIVND (reference sequence). The CDR3 DNA follows: TGTGCCAGTACAGGGGCGACCGGGGAGCTGTTTTTT. Translating it yields CASTGATGELFF.

CDR3 protein: CASSLLVASGTLDTQYF. The CDR3 DNA reads TGTGCCAGCAGCCTCCTGGTGGCTAGCGGGACGTTAGATACGCAGTATTTT. J is TRBJ2-3 and V is TRBV3-1 (or the pseudogene TRBV3-2); 9 nucleotides match TRBD2. The germline CDR1 and CDR2 sequences are LGHDT and YNNKEL (reference sequence). The CDR3 is made up of 17 amino acids. The junction had 13 bases not matched to a gene; V was cut back by 4 bases and J by 5 bases.

This clone showed up just once. This chain connects TRBV7-8 to TRBJ2-7; 8 bases line up with TRBD2. The germline CDR1 and CDR2 sequences are SGHVS and FQNEAQ. V lost 1 base and J lost 8; bases outside the gene matches: 13. The CDR3 runs 16 residues. CDR3 residues: CASSLVPGLDVVQQYF. In DNA, the CDR3 is TGTGCCAGCAGCTTAGTCCCGGGACTAGACGTGGTTCAGCAGTACTTC.

This chain connects TRBV7-2 to TRBJ2-4; TRBD1 aligns across 7 bases. Germline CDR1 and CDR2: SGHTA and FQGNSA. V lost 7 bases to trimming and J lost 1 base; unmatched junction nucleotides: 16. This CDR3 contains 18 residues. CDR3 sequence reads: CASTKTRQGGSAKNIQYF. DNA for the CDR3: TGTGCCAGCACCAAGACCCGACAGGGCGGTTCGGCCAAAAACATTCAGTACTTC.

The chain employs TRBV11-2 and TRBJ2-3; tentatively, D is TRBD2 (6 bases). Germline loops: CDR1 SGHAT, CDR2 FQNNGV. This CDR3 is built from 15 residues. The V end was cut by 1 base, the J end by 0 bases, with 8 bases between. In DNA, the CDR3 is TGTGCCAGCAGCTTAGGCGGGACTAGCACAGATACGCAGTATTTT. Translated: CASSLGGTSTDTQYF.

This chain links TRBV10-1 with TRBJ2-1, with D unclear. The CDR3 length is 11 residues. Germline V gene lookup returns CDR1 WNHNN and CDR2 SYGVQD (reference sequence). Trimming removed 9 bases from V and 5 bases from J, with 8 bases in between. The CDR3 spells CARYKDNEQFF. The CDR3, as DNA: TGCGCCAGGTACAAAGACAATGAGCAGTTCTTC.

The V gene is TRBV2, the J gene TRBJ1-5; 7 bases are a match to TRBD1. V was pared by 8 bases and J by 4 bases, with 5 bases of the junction left unmatched. The CDR3 consists of 13 residues. Germline CDR1 and CDR2: SNHLY and FYNNEI. This CDR3 reads CASSADRNQPQHF. CDR3 in DNA: TGTGCCAGCTCGGCGGACAGGAATCAGCCCCAGCATTTT.

The chain couples TRBV7-2 to TRBJ1-3, with D possibly being TRBD1 (6 bases). Trimming removed 5 bases at V and 5 bases at J, with 10 bases between. The CDR3 spans 13 residues. CDR1 and CDR2 from the germline V gene are SGHTA and FQGNSA. CDR3 region: CASSPTGRNTIYF. The CDR3 nucleotides read TGTGCCAGCAGCCCGACAGGCAGAAACACCATATATTTT.